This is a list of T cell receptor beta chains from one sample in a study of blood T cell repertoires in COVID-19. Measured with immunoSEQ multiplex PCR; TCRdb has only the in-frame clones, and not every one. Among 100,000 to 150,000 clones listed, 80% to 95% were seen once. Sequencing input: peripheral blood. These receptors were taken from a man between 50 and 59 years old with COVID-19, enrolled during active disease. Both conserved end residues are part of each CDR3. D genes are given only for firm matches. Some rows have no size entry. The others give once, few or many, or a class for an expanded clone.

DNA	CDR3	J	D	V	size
TGTGCCAGTACCCTCCCAACCCCAGGAGGGAGGGTCAAGCAGTTCTTC	CASTLPTPGGRVKQFF	TRBJ2-1	TRBD2	TRBV19	NA
TGTGCCAGCAGTTACTCAAGAGGGAGTGGTGATACGCAGTATTTT	CASSYSRGSGDTQYF	TRBJ2-3	NA	TRBV6-2/TRBV6-3	NA
TGTGCCAGCAGTGAAGCTCGCGGAACCTACGAGCAGTACTTC	CASSEARGTYEQYF	TRBJ2-7	NA	TRBV2	few
TGTGCCAGCAGTAGGGACAGTTGGGGAGATACGCAGTATTTT	CASSRDSWGDTQYF	TRBJ2-3	TRBD1	TRBV27	NA
TGTGCCAGCAGCCCGGCGGGGGGGAGCGGCTACACCTTC	CASSPAGGSGYTF	TRBJ1-2	NA	TRBV7-3	once
TGCGCCAGCAGCTTGGCGCTAGCGGGAGGGCCGGGAGGGGAGACCCAGTACTTC	CASSLALAGGPGGETQYF	TRBJ2-5	TRBD2	TRBV5-1	NA
TGTGCCAGCAGCTTGGCCGTCGGCGGGGCTGAAGCTTTCTTT	CASSLAVGGAEAFF	TRBJ1-1	NA	TRBV5-6	few
TGTGCCAGCAGCCAGAGCTTTTCGAACACCGGGGAGCTGTTTTTT	CASSQSFSNTGELFF	TRBJ2-2	NA	TRBV3-1/TRBV3-2	NA
TGTGCCAGTAGTACCGGGGATACGAACACTGAAGCTTTCTTT	CASSTGDTNTEAFF	TRBJ1-1	NA	TRBV19	NA
TGTGCCAGCAGCGTATACAATGAGCAGTTCTTC	CASSVYNEQFF	TRBJ2-1	NA	TRBV3-1/TRBV3-2	NA
TGTGCCAGCGAAGGCAGGGAGAACACCGGGGAGCTGTTTTTT	CASEGRENTGELFF	TRBJ2-2	NA	TRBV7-3	NA
TGTGCCAGCAGCTCGGGACAGCCGGGGGAGACCCAGTACTTC	CASSSGQPGETQYF	TRBJ2-5	TRBD1	TRBV11-2	NA
TGTGCCAGCAGCCAGAGAGTCCGGGAGCTGTTTTTT	CASSQRVRELFF	TRBJ2-2	NA	TRBV14	NA
TGTGCCAGCAGTTTAGCTGCAGGGGCAGGGGGCTACACCTTC	CASSLAAGAGGYTF	TRBJ1-2	NA	TRBV28	few
TGCAGTGCTAGAGTGAGGGTGGAGCAGTACTTC	CSARVRVEQYF	TRBJ2-7	NA	TRBV20-1	NA
TGTGCCAGCAGCTTAATAAAGGAGAACTATGGCTACACCTTC	CASSLIKENYGYTF	TRBJ1-2	NA	TRBV7-9	NA
TGTGCCAGCAGCTTCGGCGGAACCTACGAGCAGTACTTC	CASSFGGTYEQYF	TRBJ2-7	NA	TRBV2	NA
TGTGCCAGCAGTGAAGCGGGAGGAAGGGGTGGCCGTCAGCCCCAGCATTTT	CASSEAGGRGGRQPQHF	TRBJ1-5	NA	TRBV6-1	few
TGCGCCAGCTCCCCAGGGACTCGCATGGAGCAGTACTTC	CASSPGTRMEQYF	TRBJ2-7	NA	TRBV4-3	NA
TGTGCCAGCAGCTTTTCCCTTAGTGAGCGAAACAAGCAGTTCTTC	CASSFSLSERNKQFF	TRBJ2-1	NA	TRBV7-3	once
TGTGCCAGCAGCTTAGAGCTCCTCTACAATGAGCAGTTCTTC	CASSLELLYNEQFF	TRBJ2-1	NA	TRBV7-9	NA
TGTGCCAGCAGTTTTATTGGGACTAGCGGCGACTCCTACGAGCAGTACTTC	CASSFIGTSGDSYEQYF	TRBJ2-7	TRBD2	TRBV28	NA
TGTGCCAGCAGCCAAGGTTTAGGTCTTGGGCAAAACATTCAGTACTTC	CASSQGLGLGQNIQYF	TRBJ2-4	NA	TRBV3-1/TRBV3-2	NA
TGTGCCAGCAGTTTACCCACCGGGACAAGCGATGGCTACACCTTC	CASSLPTGTSDGYTF	TRBJ1-2	NA	TRBV28	NA
TGTGCCTGGGGGGGAGGCGACCCCGGTAACTATGGCTACACCTTC	CAWGGGDPGNYGYTF	TRBJ1-2	NA	TRBV30	NA
TGTGCCAGCTCACCACAGACTAGGGAGGATAAGTTCTTC	CASSPQTREDKFF	TRBJ2-1	NA	TRBV18	NA
TGTGCCAGCAGGACAGGGGTTGCACCCCTCCACTTT	CASRTGVAPLHF	TRBJ1-6	TRBD1	TRBV6-5	NA
TGTGCCAGCAGTTATCGACAGGGGTCCTATGGCTACACCTTC	CASSYRQGSYGYTF	TRBJ1-2	TRBD1	TRBV6-6	once